These 5 T cell receptor beta chains were all obtained from the same sample, sequenced in a study of blood T cells in healthy people across ages. It was with a sample-barcoded 5' primer and a J-beta primer mix that a second PCR of roughly 6 to 12 cycles was run. TCRdb redid the calling of the 5' RACE reads with MiXCR, one entry per CDR3 protein. Counted here are 1.4 million or so distinct CDR3 sequences, 40% to 45% occurring once; the ten biggest clones make up under 5%. Input material: blood. The receptors shown here come from a woman younger than 30 in good health.

This chain links TRBV6-1 with TRBJ2-7, with D tentatively TRBD2 (6 bases). CDR3 length: 13 amino acids. Germline lookup yields CDR1 MNHNS and CDR2 SASEGT. V shed 4 bases and J shed 6 bases, with 13 bases lying between them. The CDR3 spells CASSATRFCEQYF. In nucleotides, the CDR3 is TGTGCCAGCAGTGCGACTAGGTTCTGCGAGCAGTACTTC.

The V call is TRBV24-1, the J call TRBJ1-2; 7 bases match TRBD1. V trimming: 4 bases; J trimming: 7 bases; junction bases outside the gene matches: 8. Per germline, CDR1 KGHDR and CDR2 SFDVKD. The CDR3 consists of 14 residues. CDR3 nucleotide sequence: TGTGCCACCAGTGACCCTGGGACAGAGAGTGGCTACACCTTC. Protein product: CATSDPGTESGYTF.

The chain recombines TRBV28 with TRBJ2-1; D call uncertain. Trimming removed 3 bases from V and 10 bases from J, with 16 bases in between. Per the germline V gene, CDR1 is MDHEN and CDR2 is SYDVKM. This CDR3 spans 14 amino acids. The CDR3 DNA reads as TGTGCCAGCAGTTTCTACAATTGGCGGAGAGAGCAGTTCTTC. Translating it yields CASSFYNWRREQFF.

The rearrangement joins TRBV6-2 or TRBV6-3 to TRBJ2-1, with D possibly being TRBD1 (6 bases). CDR1 MNHEY and CDR2 SVGEGT come from the germline V gene. The CDR3 is 14 amino acids. V lost 8 bases and J 0 bases, leaving 11 bases between the germline ends. The CDR3 is CASCEQGSYNEQFF. CDR3 DNA sequence: TGTGCCAGCTGCGAACAGGGCTCCTACAATGAGCAGTTCTTC.

In its sample, this clonotype was seen many times. The chain couples TRBV29-1 to TRBJ2-1, with 9 bases matching TRBD2. The length of the CDR3 is 15 residues. CDR1 and CDR2 (germline): SQVTM, ANQGSEA. V was pared by 5 bases and J by 2 bases, with 7 bases of the junction left unmatched. As DNA, the CDR3 is TGCAGCGTTTTAGGGACTAGCACGACCTACAATGAGCAGTTCTTC. This sequence encodes CSVLGTSTTYNEQFF.